Each of the 25 T cell receptor beta chains below was sequenced from the same sample in a study of early T cells in non-severe SARS-CoV-2 infection. Each CDR3 protein gets one entry after TCRdb re-called the 5' RACE reads with MiXCR. The sample yields around 70,000 distinct CDR3 sequences, roughly an eighth seen once. Material: whole blood. The receptors were gathered from an adult who was a healthcare worker with PCR-confirmed SARS-CoV-2 infection or an uninfected control (not recorded which).

There are a few counts of this clonotype. The chain uses TRBV29-1 and TRBJ2-2; no reliable D call. The germline V and J ends were trimmed by 7 bases and 1 base, with 13 bases remaining between them. Germline V CDR1 and CDR2: SQVTM, ANQGSEA. This CDR3 region has 14 residues. CDR3 sequence: CSARPKGNTGELFF. CDR3 DNA: TGCAGCGCCCGACCTAAGGGGAACACCGGGGAGCTGTTTTTT.

This clonotype was counted at least ten times. CDR3 protein: CASSPRDRGRETQYF. The DNA of the CDR3 is TGTGCCAGCAGCCCTCGGGACAGGGGACGAGAGACCCAGTACTTC. This sequence joins TRBV7-6 and TRBJ2-5; 10 nucleotides align to TRBD1. This CDR3 is 15 amino acids long. Germline CDR1 is SGHVS and CDR2 is FNYEAQ. With 5 bases clipped from V and 4 bases from J, the junction kept 7 bases outside the gene matches.

The chain recombines TRBV4-2 with TRBJ2-3; 11 bases are shared with TRBD2. Germline V gives CDR1 LGHNA, CDR2 YNFKEQ. The CDR3 runs to 16 residues. The ends lost 3 bases at V and 2 bases at J; junction bases unmatched: 4. CDR3 sequence reads: CASSQGSGGATDTQYF. DNA for the CDR3: TGTGCCAGCAGCCAGGGTAGCGGGGGGGCCACAGATACGCAGTATTTT.

J is TRBJ2-1 and V is TRBV6-1; 8 bases match TRBD2. V shed 4 bases and J 4 bases; nucleotides not matched to a gene: 12. This CDR3 contains 17 residues. Per germline, CDR1 MNHNS and CDR2 SASEGT. Here the CDR3 DNA reads TGTGCCAGCAGTGCGGCCGTTGCAGCGGGGGTATACAATGAGCAGTTCTTC. This sequence encodes CASSAAVAAGVYNEQFF.

The V call is TRBV13, the J call TRBJ1-2; tentative D call: TRBD1 (6 bases). Germline CDR1 and CDR2: PRHDT and FYEKMQ (reference sequence). V gave up 5 bases and J gave up 3 bases, with 22 bases separating them. There are 17 residues in the CDR3. CDR3 loop: CASSPTAGGLYYYGYTF. The DNA of the CDR3 is TGTGCCAGCAGCCCTACAGCCGGGGGGCTTTACTACTATGGCTACACCTTC.

This clonotype was observed a few times. The chain recombines TRBV21-1 with TRBJ2-7; the table gives TRBD1 as D, unverified against the DNA. TRBV21-1 is a documented pseudogene. CDR3 length equals 19 residues. CDR3 bases: TGTGCCAGCAGCAAAGCCCGCCGCAGGGGCAGGGGGAATCGATACGAGCAGTACTTC. Protein: CASSKARRRGRGNRYEQYF.

Ten or more counts support this clonotype. This chain joins TRBV2 and TRBJ1-2; D is undetermined. V was pared by 4 bases and J by 6 bases, with 9 bases between. CDR3 length: 12 amino acids. The V gene's germline CDR1 is SNHLY and CDR2 FYNNEI. The CDR3 reads CASSGGVHGYTF. In nucleotides, the CDR3 is TGTGCCAGCAGTGGCGGAGTGCATGGCTACACCTTC.

The V call is TRBV6-5, the J call TRBJ1-1, with D possibly being TRBD1 (5 bases). Germline V lookup: CDR1 MNHEY, CDR2 SVGAGI. Trimming took off 8 bases at V and 8 bases at J, with 9 bases between the two ends. This CDR3 contains 10 residues. CDR3 in amino acids: CASWGGEAFF. The DNA for the CDR3 is TGTGCCAGCTGGGGGGGGGAAGCTTTCTTT.

This clonotype was found a few times. CDR3 bases: TGTGCCAAGTGGCTAGAGAGGGCTCGTTGTGAGCAGTACTTC. It codes for CAKWLERARCEQYF. The chain combines TRBV10-3 with TRBJ2-7; tentative D call: TRBD2 (5 bases). CDR3 length: 14 residues. Per the germline V gene, CDR1 is ENHRY and CDR2 is SYGVKD. V lost 10 bases and J lost 7, with 23 bases in between.

The V gene is TRBV11-2, the J gene TRBJ2-5; 7 nucleotides line up with TRBD2. The CDR3 spans 15 residues. J was trimmed by 4 bases and V by 6 bases; bases with no gene match: 11. The germline gives CDR1 SGHAT, CDR2 FQNNGV. The CDR3 loop is CASSLSGMVLETQYF. Here the CDR3 DNA reads TGTGCCAGCAGTCTCAGCGGGATGGTTTTAGAGACCCAGTACTTC.

This rearrangement joins TRBV6-6 to TRBJ2-7; D ambiguous. This CDR3 has 11 residues. The germline gives CDR1 MNHNY, CDR2 SVGAGI (reference sequence). The V and J ends lost 4 bases and 6 bases respectively, with 7 bases between them. The CDR3: CASSSPPEQYF. The DNA for the CDR3 is TGTGCCAGCAGTTCTCCCCCCGAGCAGTACTTC.

The chain carries TRBV18 and TRBJ2-5; 10 bases fit TRBD1. This CDR3 has 14 amino acids. Germline V lookup: CDR1 KGHSH, CDR2 LQKENI. The junction had 3 bases not matched to a gene; V was cut back by 5 bases and J by 3 bases. CDR3 nucleotide sequence: TGTGCCAGCTCAACCGGGACAGGGGAAGAGACCCAGTACTTC. Its protein is CASSTGTGEETQYF. Based on the CDR3 plus reference TRBV18 and TRBJ2-5, the full variable domain is NAGVMQNPRHLVRRRGQEARLRCSPMKGHSHVYWYRQLPEEGLKFMVYLQKENIIDESGMPKERFSAEFPKEGPSILRIQQVVRGDSAAYFCASSTGTGEETQYFGPGTRLLVL.

The rearrangement uses TRBV20-1 and TRBJ2-7; D call uncertain. Germline V gene lookup returns CDR1 DFQATT and CDR2 SNEGSKA (reference sequence). With 0 bases removed from V and 6 bases from J, the gap between germline ends came to 9 bases. The CDR3 contains 12 residues. CDR3 nucleotide sequence: TGCAGTGCTAGAGATGTGAAGGGCGAGCAGTACTTC. It translates to CSARDVKGEQYF.

The chain links TRBV29-1 to TRBJ1-2; no reliable D call. Trimming cost V 4 bases and J 0 bases, with 6 bases left between them. CDR3 length equals 12 residues. Per germline, CDR1 SQVTM and CDR2 ANQGSEA. Here the CDR3 reads CSVGRSNYGYTF. In nucleotides, the CDR3 is TGCAGCGTTGGGAGATCTAACTATGGCTACACCTTC. The full variable domain, completed using reference TRBV29-1 and TRBJ1-2, is SAVISQKPSRDICQRGTSLTIQCQVDSQVTMMFWYRQQPGQSLTLIATANQGSEATYESGFVIDKFPISRPNLTFSTLTVSNMSPEDSSIYLCSVGRSNYGYTFGSGTRLTVV.

This rearrangement joins TRBV11-2 to TRBJ2-7, with D perhaps matching TRBD2 (6 bases). This CDR3 is 13 amino acids long. V was clipped by 1 base and J by 7 bases, with 11 bases between them. The germline CDR1 and CDR2 sequences are SGHAT and FQNNGV. Here the CDR3 DNA reads TGTGCCAGCAGCTTAGGGAGGGGCCTGGAGCAGTACTTC. It specifies CASSLGRGLEQYF.

Many counts were recorded for this clonotype. The chain recombines TRBV20-1 with TRBJ2-5; TRBD2 matches at 8 bases. Germline-derived CDR1 and CDR2 are DFQATT and SNEGSKA (reference sequence). The CDR3 loop spans 14 amino acids. After removal of 0 bases from V and 4 bases from J, the junction contained 4 bases not matched to a gene. CDR3 nucleotides: TGCAGTGCTAGAGATAGACTAGCGCGAGAGACCCAGTACTTC. Amino acid sequence: CSARDRLARETQYF.

This CDR3 reads CASSAGASRVEQYF. Here the CDR3 DNA reads TGTGCCAGCAGTGCAGGGGCTTCCCGGGTCGAGCAGTACTTC. This chain joins TRBV7-9 and TRBJ2-7; weak D call: TRBD1 (6 bases). The CDR3 sequence is 14 residues long. Germline V lookup: CDR1 SEHNR, CDR2 FQNEAQ (reference sequence). V was clipped by 6 bases and J by 6 bases, with 18 bases between them. Complete variable domain (other parts from reference TRBV7-9 and TRBJ2-7): DTGVSQNPRHKITKRGQNVTFRCDPISEHNRLYWYRQTLGQGPEFLTYFQNEAQLEKSRLLSDRFSAERPKGSFSTLEIQRTEQGDSAMYLCASSAGASRVEQYFGPGTRLTVT.

This clonotype was seen ten or more times. The chain carries TRBV12-3 or TRBV12-4 and TRBJ2-5; possibly TRBD1 for D (5 bases). This CDR3 spans 14 amino acids. V lost 3 bases and J lost 3, with 11 bases in between. The CDR3 bases are TGTGCCAGCAGTTTTGGGGCAGGAGAAGAGACCCAGTACTTC. Encoded protein: CASSFGAGEETQYF.

Ten or more counts support this clonotype. The V gene is TRBV6-6, the J gene TRBJ2-5, with no clear D. The CDR3 is 11 amino acids. Germline V gene lookup returns CDR1 MNHNY and CDR2 SVGAGI (reference sequence). Trimming removed 7 bases from V and 4 bases from J, with 7 bases in between. CDR3 sequence (DNA): TGTGCCAGCATGGTAGGAGAGACCCAGTACTTC. Amino acid sequence: CASMVGETQYF.

In its sample, this clonotype was seen a few times. The J gene is TRBJ2-7, the V gene TRBV12-3 or TRBV12-4; 11 positions agree with TRBD2. The CDR3 is made up of 14 amino acids. V lost 9 bases, J lost 3 bases, and 7 bases stayed unmatched. The CDR3 DNA follows: TGTGCCAGGACTGGGACTAGCGGATACTACGAGCAGTACTTC. Residues: CARTGTSGYYEQYF.

In its sample, this clonotype was seen many times. This chain joins TRBV7-9 and TRBJ2-1; D gene uncertain. Germline lookup yields CDR1 SEHNR and CDR2 FQNEAQ (reference sequence). Trimming removed 1 base at V and 8 bases at J, with 15 bases between. The CDR3 totals 15 residues. CDR3 DNA sequence: TGTGCCAGCAGCTTAGGGCCAGTTGCAATCGATGAGCAGTTCTTC. Protein product: CASSLGPVAIDEQFF.

This clonotype was found once. The chain recombines TRBV7-9 with TRBJ2-7; D is tentatively TRBD1 or TRBD2 (5 bases each). The CDR3 sequence is 14 residues long. V dropped 1 base and J dropped 2 bases, with 9 bases sitting between them. Germline V gives CDR1 SEHNR, CDR2 FQNEAQ (reference sequence). The CDR3 region is CASSLEGTPYEQYF. DNA of the CDR3: TGTGCCAGCAGCTTAGAGGGGACGCCCTACGAGCAGTACTTC.

The sample holds a few counts of this clonotype. The chain employs TRBV11-2 and TRBJ2-7, with 11 bases lining up with TRBD1. The V gene's germline CDR1 is SGHAT and CDR2 FQNNGV. The junction had 5 bases not matched to a gene; V was cut back by 3 bases and J by 4 bases. The CDR3 length is 15 residues. CDR3 residues: CASSFGTGGVYEQYF. CDR3 DNA sequence: TGTGCCAGCAGCTTCGGGACAGGGGGTGTTTACGAGCAGTACTTC.

In this sample, this clonotype turned up a few times. The genes are TRBV25-1 and TRBJ2-3; 9 bases map to TRBD2. V lost 5 bases, J lost 5 bases, and 5 bases stayed unmatched. Germline CDR1 is MGHDK and CDR2 is SYGVNS. CDR3 size: 14 residues. The CDR3 region is CASSPAGGGDTQYF. In DNA, the CDR3 is TGTGCCAGCAGTCCAGCGGGGGGAGGAGATACGCAGTATTTT. The full variable domain, completed using reference TRBV25-1 and TRBJ2-3, is EADIYQTPRYLVIGTGKKITLECSQTMGHDKMYWYQQDPGMELHLIHYSYGVNSTEKGDLSSESTVSRIRTEHFPLTLESARPSHTSQYLCASSPAGGGDTQYFGPGTRLTVL.

This clonotype was counted only a few times. V and J are TRBV7-2 and TRBJ1-5; 8 nucleotides line up with TRBD1. In germline, CDR1 is SGHTA, CDR2 FQGNSA. J was trimmed by 6 bases and V by 5 bases; bases with no gene match: 9. The CDR3 runs 15 residues. CDR3 in DNA: TGTGCCAGCAGCCCACAGACAGGGGCGGTTCAGCCCCAGCATTTT. Protein product: CASSPQTGAVQPQHF.